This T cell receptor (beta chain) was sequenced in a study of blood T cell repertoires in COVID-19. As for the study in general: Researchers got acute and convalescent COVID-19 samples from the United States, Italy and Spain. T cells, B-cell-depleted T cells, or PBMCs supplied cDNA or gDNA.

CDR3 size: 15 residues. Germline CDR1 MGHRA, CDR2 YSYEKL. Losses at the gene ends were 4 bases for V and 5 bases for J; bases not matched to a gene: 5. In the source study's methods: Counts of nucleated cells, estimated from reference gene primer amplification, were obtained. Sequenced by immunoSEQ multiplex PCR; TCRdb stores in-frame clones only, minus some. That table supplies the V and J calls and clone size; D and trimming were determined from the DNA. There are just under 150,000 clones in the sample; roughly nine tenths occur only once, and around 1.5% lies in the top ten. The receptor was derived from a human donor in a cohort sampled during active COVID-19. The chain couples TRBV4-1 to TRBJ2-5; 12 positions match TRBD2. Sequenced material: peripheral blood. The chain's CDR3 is CASSLTSGGHETQYF. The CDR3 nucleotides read TGCGCCAGCAGCCTTACTAGCGGGGGGCATGAGACCCAGTACTTC.